This T cell receptor beta chain was sequenced during a study of neurological immune-mediated disorders. Study-level results: CDR3 amino acid sequences found in expanded clones were never shared across subjects, suggesting private repertoires in all groups.

Template-switch 5'RACE cDNA synthesis added a 10-nucleotide unique molecular identifier. Each CDR3 protein gets one entry after TCRdb re-called the 5' RACE reads with MiXCR. The table shows 55,000 to 75,000 distinct CDR3 sequences, with roughly 13% occurring only once. Trimming stripped 4 bases from V and 4 bases from J, with 7 bases between. The CDR3 is 11 amino acids. CDR1 and CDR2 (germline): SQVTM, ANQGSEA. This clonotype has at least ten counts. Its specificity is unknown. Described time point: longitudinal time-point 1 (baseline). The starting material, 2 million PBMCs stored at -80 C, gave rise to the unsorted libraries.

This chain uses TRBV29-1 with TRBJ2-5; D is uncertain. The sequenced material came from PBMCs. The source is a female donor with HTLV-1-associated myelopathy (HAM/TSP). The CDR3 DNA reads TGCAGCGTTGCGAGTTCAGAGACCCAGTACTTC. This sequence encodes CSVASSETQYF.